Listed here is a single T cell receptor (beta chain). Its specificity is unknown. Data came from immunoSEQ multiplex PCR; TCRdb stores just in-frame clones and leaves some out. This table holds 150,000 to 200,000 clones, around 82% found once. The data stem from a study of cytomegalovirus exposure and HLA in healthy donors. Study observations and caveats: In vitro data verified a few CMV-associated chains as specific for CMV antigens. Subsequent analysis showed first-cohort TCR clusters tending to co-occur in more than 95 validation repertoires. Accounts indicate the classifier identified cytomegalovirus status with strong specificity and sensitivity. Cytomegalovirus-associated status was assigned to about 150 TCR beta chains.

Input material: PBMCs. The sequence was collected from a young woman in good health and CMV-seropositive.

The CDR3 spells CASSLSRTDGVWGYTF. Written as DNA, the CDR3 is TGTGCCAGCAGCTTAAGCAGGACTGACGGAGTGTGGGGCTACACCTTC. The chain employs TRBV11-2 and TRBJ1-2; no clear D gene. V lost 2 bases and J 8 bases, leaving 21 bases between the germline ends. Germline CDR1 and CDR2: SGHAT and FQNNGV. CDR3 length equals 16 residues. The full variable domain, in which reference TRBV11-2 and TRBJ1-2 provide the parts outside the CDR3, is EAGVAQSPRYKIIEKRQSVAFWCNPISGHATLYWYQQILGQGPKLLIQFQNNGVVDDSQLPKDRFSAERLKGVDSTLKIQPAKLEDSAVYLCASSLSRTDGVWGYTFGSGTRLTVV.